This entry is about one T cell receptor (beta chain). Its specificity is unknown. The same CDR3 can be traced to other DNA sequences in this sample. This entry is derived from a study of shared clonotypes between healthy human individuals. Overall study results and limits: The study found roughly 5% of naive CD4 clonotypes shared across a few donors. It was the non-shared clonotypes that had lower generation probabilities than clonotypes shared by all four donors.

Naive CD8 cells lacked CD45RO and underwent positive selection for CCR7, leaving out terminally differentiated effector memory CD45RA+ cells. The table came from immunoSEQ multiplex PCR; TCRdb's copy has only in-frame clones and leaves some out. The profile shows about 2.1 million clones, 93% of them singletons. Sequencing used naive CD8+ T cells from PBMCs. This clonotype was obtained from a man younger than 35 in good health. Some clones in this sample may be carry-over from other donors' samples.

This CDR3 is CASSLRWAYEQYF. The CDR3 DNA is TGTGCCAGCAGCCTACGATGGGCCTACGAGCAGTACTTC. The rearrangement links TRBV27 to TRBJ2-7; D not certain. The germline CDR1 and CDR2 sequences are MNHEY and SMNVEV (reference sequence). The ends were cut back, 6 bases at V and 2 bases at J, with 11 bases in the middle. The CDR3 consists of 13 residues.